The 27 T cell receptor beta chains reported below all come from one sample, sequenced in a study of OX40 agonist ivuxolimab in advanced cancers. Measured with immunoSEQ multiplex PCR; TCRdb has only the in-frame clones, and not every one. Of about 32,000 clones detected, roughly 81% appear once; the ten largest clones hold roughly a fifth. This specimen was CD4+ or CD8+ T cells sorted from blood, taken in a trial of the OX40 agonist ivuxolimab. The source is an adult with an advanced solid tumor such as melanoma, head and neck, liver or kidney cancer.

The chain has TRBV7-9 and TRBJ1-5; the D is unclear. CDR3 length: 13 amino acids. The germline V gene encodes CDR1 SEHNR and CDR2 FQNEAQ (reference sequence). The ends were cut back, 5 bases at V and 6 bases at J, with 11 bases in the middle. CDR3 sequence: CASSLGGPQPQHF. For the CDR3, the DNA is TGTGCCAGCAGCCTGGGAGGCCCTCAGCCCCAGCATTTT.

For this clone: The junction shows a germline mismatch at one end, possibly a read error. This chain connects TRBV7-2 to TRBJ2-1; 7 nucleotides align to TRBD1. Germline values: CDR1 SGHTA, CDR2 FQGNSA. There are 11 residues in the CDR3. Here the CDR3 DNA reads TGTGCCAGCAGCAACCGGGACAGTCCGATCTTC. Amino acid sequence: CASSNRDSPIF.

V usage is TRBV5-1 and J usage is TRBJ1-1, with D possibly being TRBD1 (6 bases). V shed 2 bases and J shed 3 bases, with 8 bases lying between them. This CDR3 spans 13 amino acids. The germline V gene has CDR1 SGHRS and CDR2 YFSETQ. CDR3 DNA: TGCGCCAGCAGCTTACAGGGCTACACTGAAGCTTTCTTT. As protein: CASSLQGYTEAFF.

The chain recombines TRBV6-6 with TRBJ2-7; maybe TRBD1 (7 bases). The CDR3 totals 15 residues. V shed 2 bases and J shed 2 bases, with 13 bases lying between them. The germline V gene encodes CDR1 MNHNY and CDR2 SVGAGI (reference sequence). The CDR3 reads CASSYTRGTAYEQYF. The CDR3 bases are TGTGCCAGCAGTTACACCCGCGGGACAGCCTACGAGCAGTACTTC.

The V and J genes are TRBV28 and TRBJ1-4, with TRBD1 matching 12 bases. In germline, CDR1 is MDHEN, CDR2 SYDVKM. The CDR3 extends over 15 amino acids. Trimming cost V 5 bases and J 8 bases; bases outside gene matches: 6. The DNA for the CDR3 is TGTGCCAGCAGTCTAGGGACAGGGGGCGACGAAAAACTGTTTTTT. This translates into CASSLGTGGDEKLFF.

The chain's CDR3 is CASSTNAGTVTEAFF. The CDR3 region has the DNA TGTGCCAGCAGCACGAACGCCGGGACAGTCACTGAAGCTTTCTTT. The chain uses TRBV7-9 and TRBJ1-1; TRBD1 matches 7 bases. Trimming took 5 bases from V and 4 from J; bases not matched to a gene: 10. Germline assignment: CDR1 SEHNR and CDR2 FQNEAQ (reference sequence). The CDR3 has 15 amino acids.

The rearrangement uses TRBV2 and TRBJ2-2, with TRBD1 matching over 10 bases. Trimming took 7 bases from V and 7 from J; bases not matched to a gene: 9. Germline CDR1 is SNHLY and CDR2 is FYNNEI. The CDR3 runs 15 residues. The CDR3 sequence: CASTKRRDRGGELFF. CDR3 bases: TGTGCCAGCACAAAAAGGCGGGACAGGGGCGGGGAGCTGTTTTTT. The whole variable domain, filled in from reference TRBV2 and TRBJ2-2, reads EPEVTQTPSHQVTQMGQEVILRCVPISNHLYFYWYRQILGQKVEFLVSFYNNEISEKSEIFDDQFSVERPDGSNFTLKIRSTKLEDSAMYFCASTKRRDRGGELFFGEGSRLTVL.

The chain carries TRBV15 and TRBJ1-1; D ambiguous. CDR1 is LNHNV, CDR2 YYDKDF, per germline (reference sequence). The ends were cut back, 7 bases at V and 6 bases at J, with 21 bases in the middle. This CDR3 has 15 amino acids. Here the CDR3 DNA reads TGTGCCACCACCCAGATGCAGGAGATGGGCGCTGAAGCTTTCTTT. It yields the protein CATTQMQEMGAEAFF.

This clone was seen a single time. The V call is TRBV10-3, the J call TRBJ2-7; 11 bases map to TRBD1. The germline gives CDR1 ENHRY, CDR2 SYGVKD. The CDR3 has 14 residues. V was pared by 7 bases and J by 2 bases, with 4 bases of the junction left unmatched. CDR3 residues: CAITPGQGAYEQYF. CDR3 bases: TGTGCCATCACACCGGGACAGGGGGCCTACGAGCAGTACTTC.

The chain carries TRBV11-2 and TRBJ2-1, with TRBD2 matching over 9 bases. V dropped 3 bases and J dropped 2; count of bases not matched to a gene: 5. CDR1 and CDR2 (germline): SGHAT, FQNNGV. The CDR3 extends over 16 amino acids. The CDR3 sequence: CASSFSGGRTYNEQFF. The DNA of the CDR3 is TGTGCCAGCAGCTTTAGCGGGGGCCGCACCTACAATGAGCAGTTCTTC. Variable domain in full (rest from reference TRBV11-2 and TRBJ2-1): EAGVAQSPRYKIIEKRQSVAFWCNPISGHATLYWYQQILGQGPKLLIQFQNNGVVDDSQLPKDRFSAERLKGVDSTLKIQPAKLEDSAVYLCASSFSGGRTYNEQFFGPGTRLTVL.

The V call is TRBV5-6, the J call TRBJ2-1; D unclear. CDR3 length equals 13 residues. Trimming took 4 bases from V and 6 from J, leaving 11 bases between them. Germline values: CDR1 SGHDT, CDR2 YYEEEE. CDR3 DNA sequence: TGTGCCAGCAGCCTCTTCCATAGCAATGAGCAGTTCTTC. Translating gives CASSLFHSNEQFF.

This chain joins TRBV28 and TRBJ1-3, with a weak D call TRBD1 (5 bases). The CDR3 spans 14 residues. V lost 2 bases, J lost 5 bases, and 10 bases lay in between. The germline CDR1 and CDR2 sequences are MDHEN and SYDVKM. The CDR3 loop is CASSLRQGRNTIYF. For the CDR3, the DNA is TGTGCCAGCAGTTTACGGCAGGGTCGAAACACCATATATTTT.

The chain employs TRBV5-5 and TRBJ2-7; no clear D. The CDR3 extends over 13 amino acids. Trimming removed 3 bases from V and 3 bases from J, with 10 bases in between. CDR1 and CDR2 from the germline V gene are SGHKS and YYEKEE (reference sequence). The CDR3 sequence is CASSSGSFYEQYF. CDR3 nucleotides: TGTGCCAGCAGCTCCGGATCCTTCTACGAGCAGTACTTC.

This clone was seen a handful of times. The chain uses TRBV7-3 and TRBJ2-3, with D perhaps TRBD2 (6 bases). Germline V gene data show CDR1 as SGHTA and CDR2 as FQGTGA. The CDR3 covers 17 residues. Between the trimmed V and J ends, which lost 1 base and 3 bases, there was a span of 17 bases. CDR3 nucleotides: TGTGCCAGCAGCTTAAAAGGTCACGGGAGACCTACAGATACGCAGTATTTT. This encodes CASSLKGHGRPTDTQYF.

This sequence joins TRBV5-4 and TRBJ1-1, with a possible D match to TRBD1 (5 bases). Germline-derived CDR1 and CDR2 are SGHNT and YYREEE (reference sequence). The CDR3 covers 15 residues. V was shortened by 6 bases and J by 1 base, with 16 bases between the two germline ends. The CDR3, as DNA: TGTGCCAGCACCTCGGATGGTACAGGGAACACTGAAGCTTTCTTT. It is translated as CASTSDGTGNTEAFF.

This clone was found a few times. This CDR3 is CSVEKAGDHNEQFF. The CDR3 coding sequence is TGCAGCGTTGAAAAAGCGGGGGACCACAATGAGCAGTTCTTC. The chain uses TRBV29-1 and TRBJ2-1, with TRBD2 identical over 8 bases. Per the germline V gene, CDR1 is SQVTM and CDR2 is ANQGSEA. The CDR3 sequence is 14 residues long. After removal of 2 bases from V and 5 bases from J, the junction contained 5 bases not matched to a gene.

This chain connects TRBV11-2 to TRBJ2-3; 8 nucleotides align to TRBD2. After removal of 0 bases from V and 1 base from J, the junction contained 6 bases not matched to a gene. The germline V gene has CDR1 SGHAT and CDR2 FQNNGV. This CDR3 has 17 amino acids. The CDR3 DNA follows: TGTGCCAGCAGCTTAGATTCAGCGGGGGTGCGCACAGATACGCAGTATTTT. It specifies CASSLDSAGVRTDTQYF.

V is TRBV19 and J is TRBJ1-1, with a weak D call TRBD1 (6 bases). The CDR3 has 16 residues. Trimming removed 7 bases from V and 4 bases from J, with 22 bases in between. In germline, CDR1 is LNHDA, CDR2 SQIVND (reference sequence). CDR3 sequence: CASTPLEGDGATEAFF. CDR3 sequence (DNA): TGTGCCAGTACTCCCCTCGAGGGGGATGGGGCCACTGAAGCTTTCTTT.

The chain has TRBV6-7 and TRBJ1-1; TRBD1 matches at 12 bases. TRBV6-7 counts as an open reading frame of uncertain function. The length of the CDR3 is 16 residues. J lost 5 bases, V lost 3 bases, and 7 bases had no gene match. The CDR3 DNA reads as TGTGCCAGCAGTTATCTTTGGGACAGGGGGCGGACTGAAGCTTTCTTT. Protein sequence: CASSYLWDRGRTEAFF.

This clone has just one count. This chain joins TRBV4-2 and TRBJ2-1; TRBD2 matches 9 bases. V was pared by 4 bases and J by 7 bases, with 8 bases of the junction left unmatched. The V gene's germline CDR1 is LGHNA and CDR2 YNFKEQ. There are 15 residues in the CDR3. The CDR3 loop reads CASSRSSGDYNEQFF. DNA for the CDR3: TGTGCCAGCAGCCGCTCTAGCGGGGACTATAATGAGCAGTTCTTC.

This chain connects TRBV18 to TRBJ1-5; 10 nucleotides agree with TRBD1. V trimming: 3 bases; J trimming: 3 bases; junction bases outside the gene matches: 2. The CDR3 length is 15 residues. From germline, CDR1 is KGHSH and CDR2 LQKENI. CDR3 coding DNA: TGTGCCAGCTCACCGGGACAGGGGCCCAATCAGCCCCAGCATTTT. Translating gives CASSPGQGPNQPQHF.

The gene calls are TRBV7-2 and TRBJ2-6; D remains unclear. The CDR3 has 14 residues. Trimming removed 4 bases at V and 1 base at J, with 5 bases between. CDR1 is SGHTA and CDR2 is FQGNSA in the germline V gene. In nucleotides, the CDR3 is TGTGCCAGCAGCTACTATTCTGGGGCCAACGTCCTGACTTTC. This gives the protein CASSYYSGANVLTF.

V gene TRBV29-1 combines with J gene TRBJ2-1; tentatively, D is TRBD2 (5 bases). The germline V gene encodes CDR1 SQVTM and CDR2 ANQGSEA. This CDR3 region has 14 residues. V shed 7 bases and J shed 1 base, with 14 bases lying between them. DNA of the CDR3: TGCAGCGCCCTAGGGAGCGCTTCCTACAATGAGCAGTTCTTC. Translation: CSALGSASYNEQFF.

This chain joins TRBV7-2 and TRBJ2-3; D is unresolved. CDR3 length: 12 amino acids. Germline V gene lookup returns CDR1 SGHTA and CDR2 FQGNSA. With 1 base removed from V and 3 bases from J, the gap between germline ends came to 2 bases. The CDR3 reads CASSLETDTQYF. CDR3 nucleotides: TGTGCCAGCAGCTTAGAGACAGATACGCAGTATTTT.

The J gene is TRBJ2-1, the V gene TRBV5-1; 12 bases map to TRBD2. Per the germline V gene, CDR1 is SGHRS and CDR2 is YFSETQ. V shed 5 bases, J shed 4 bases, and the junction held 7 bases outside the gene matches. The CDR3 consists of 16 residues. CDR3 amino acids: CASRETSGSSYNEQFF. The CDR3 nucleotides read TGCGCCAGCAGGGAGACTAGCGGGAGCAGTTACAATGAGCAGTTCTTC.

V gene TRBV11-2 combines with J gene TRBJ1-2, with D possibly being TRBD1 (5 bases). CDR1 is SGHAT and CDR2 is FQNNGV in the germline V gene. CDR3 size: 17 residues. The V gene lost 5 bases and the J gene lost 8 bases, with 27 bases spanning the gap. The CDR3 DNA reads TGTGCCAGCAGCCCTATCCTTTACATTCAGGGCCCCCGAGGCTACACCTTC. Its translation: CASSPILYIQGPRGYTF.

The genes are TRBV7-3 and TRBJ1-6, with a tentative D call TRBD1 (5 bases). Trimming took 6 bases from V and 9 from J, leaving 21 bases between them. The CDR3 has 16 amino acids. Looked up from germline, CDR1 is SGHTA and CDR2 is FQGTGA. CDR3 bases: TGTGCCAGCAGACCCGCCACCGGGACCGACTGTTCACCCCTCCACTTT. Its protein product is CASRPATGTDCSPLHF.